This is a list of T cell receptor beta chains from one sample in a study of response to subunit inactivated influenza vaccine. TCRdb redid the calling of the RT-PCR reads with MiXCR, one entry per CDR3 protein. The table has 590,000 or so distinct CDR3 sequences, 14% seen once. The sequences come from PBMCs from blood, collected roughly 2 weeks before vaccination. Source of these receptors: a man over 45 who received an inactivated influenza vaccine. Each CDR3 is given with its conserved first and last residue.

v_call: TRBV7-8; j_call: TRBJ2-1; cdr3_aa: CASSLALTTGQFF
v_call: TRBV3-1; j_call: TRBJ1-1; cdr3_aa: CASSQGREAFF
v_call: TRBV29-1; j_call: TRBJ1-3; cdr3_aa: CSAGDRAGNTIYF
v_call: TRBV29-1; j_call: TRBJ1-2; cdr3_aa: CSVGLRANYGYTF
v_call: TRBV12-3/TRBV12-4; j_call: TRBJ2-5; cdr3_aa: CASSLNREETQYF
v_call: TRBV6-5; j_call: TRBJ2-7; cdr3_aa: CASSYSGGQGAYEQYF
v_call: TRBV7-9; j_call: TRBJ2-5; cdr3_aa: CASSLLWAEGETQYF
v_call: TRBV28; j_call: TRBJ2-2; cdr3_aa: CASSPARTSGTGELFF
v_call: TRBV12-3/TRBV12-4; j_call: TRBJ2-7; cdr3_aa: CASSRRTGTGTYEQYF
v_call: TRBV4-3; j_call: TRBJ2-1; cdr3_aa: CASSPGLAGFGEQFF
v_call: TRBV4-1; j_call: TRBJ1-3; cdr3_aa: CASSQELGQGAGNTIYF
v_call: TRBV6-2/TRBV6-3; j_call: TRBJ2-2; cdr3_aa: CASSQGLAGDTGELFF
v_call: TRBV7-2; j_call: TRBJ1-4; cdr3_aa: CASSFPGFSEKLFF
v_call: TRBV4-3; j_call: TRBJ2-7; cdr3_aa: CASSQGSGGTYEQYF
v_call: TRBV18; j_call: TRBJ2-5; cdr3_aa: CASSPSASETQYF
v_call: TRBV4-3; j_call: TRBJ1-6; cdr3_aa: CASSQTVGGDPLHF
v_call: TRBV12-3/TRBV12-4; j_call: TRBJ2-5; cdr3_aa: CASSSLAGAGRKETQYF
v_call: TRBV6-6; j_call: TRBJ2-3; cdr3_aa: CASSPDDTQYF
v_call: TRBV28; j_call: TRBJ1-2; cdr3_aa: CASSLFRAFSGNGYTF
v_call: TRBV12-3/TRBV12-4; j_call: TRBJ2-7; cdr3_aa: CASRSASMEQYF
v_call: TRBV29-1; j_call: TRBJ2-1; cdr3_aa: CSVEGGGRIHNEQFF
v_call: TRBV28; j_call: TRBJ2-7; cdr3_aa: CASSFSRDHEQYF
v_call: TRBV20-1; j_call: TRBJ2-2; cdr3_aa: CRASLFTGELFF
v_call: TRBV28; j_call: TRBJ2-3; cdr3_aa: CASSPEGTGTDTQYF
v_call: TRBV28; j_call: TRBJ2-7; cdr3_aa: CASSYRGDRSYEQYF